These 32 T cell receptor beta chains share one sample of origin, sequenced in a study of response to subunit inactivated influenza vaccine. One entry per CDR3 protein, called by TCRdb with MiXCR from the RT-PCR reads. The sample includes about 650,000 distinct CDR3 sequences, 14% seen only once; the top ten take less than 8.5%. The source was PBMCs from blood, collected roughly 15 days before vaccination. These receptors were taken from a man aged 50 to 60 who received an inactivated influenza vaccine.

CDR3 nucleotides: TGTGCCAGCAGTTACTACCCGAAGGGGCTCTCCTACGAGCAGTACTTC. Encoded protein: CASSYYPKGLSYEQYF. The genes are TRBV6-2 or TRBV6-3 and TRBJ2-7; D might be TRBD1 (5 bases). The CDR3 consists of 16 residues. Germline CDR1 reads MNHEY; CDR2 reads SVGEGT. V shed 1 base and J shed 0 bases, with 13 bases lying between them.

Ten or more counts support this clonotype. This sequence joins TRBV6-1 and TRBJ2-5; a possible D gene is TRBD1 (5 bases). The V end lost 7 bases, the J end lost 2 bases, and 14 bases lay between the germline ends. This CDR3 is built from 14 residues. Germline-derived CDR1 and CDR2 are MNHNS and SASEGT. This CDR3 is CASTQGFGQETQYF. Here the CDR3 DNA reads TGTGCCAGCACTCAGGGTTTCGGTCAAGAGACCCAGTACTTC.

The table lists this clonotype with many counts. The J gene is TRBJ1-2, the V gene TRBV3-1; 7 bases agree with TRBD1. V was clipped by 4 bases and J by 5 bases; unmatched bases: 7. Germline CDR1 LGHDT, CDR2 YNNKEL (reference sequence). The CDR3 is 14 residues long. CDR3 coding DNA: TGTGCCAGCAGCCCTGTGGGACAGACTTATGGCTACACCTTC. Protein: CASSPVGQTYGYTF.

In this sample, this clonotype turned up a few times. This chain joins TRBV4-3 and TRBJ2-3; possibly TRBD1 for D (6 bases). V lost 4 bases and J lost 1, with 18 bases in between. CDR3 length equals 17 residues. CDR1 LGHNA and CDR2 YSLEER come from the germline V gene. The CDR3 sequence: CASSPNPQGEGTDTQYF. In DNA, the CDR3 is TGCGCCAGCAGCCCTAACCCACAGGGCGAGGGCACAGATACGCAGTATTTT.

The V call is TRBV20-1, the J call TRBJ2-7, with 9 bases that match TRBD1. Germline CDR1 DFQATT, CDR2 SNEGSKA (reference sequence). The CDR3 has 13 amino acids. The junction had 7 bases not matched to a gene; V was cut back by 1 base and J by 9 bases. This CDR3 is CSARAGTGRWQYF. CDR3 coding DNA: TGCAGTGCTAGAGCCGGGACAGGGCGTTGGCAGTACTTC.

The chain joins TRBV3-1 to TRBJ2-1, with 8 bases fitting TRBD2. With 6 bases clipped from V and 5 bases from J, the junction kept 6 bases outside the gene matches. Looked up from germline, CDR1 is LGHDT and CDR2 is YNNKEL (reference sequence). The CDR3 has 14 amino acids. The CDR3, as DNA: TGTGCCAGCAGACGAGCGGGGGTCCACAATGAGCAGTTCTTC. This codes for CASRRAGVHNEQFF.

In its sample, this clonotype was seen many times. The chain employs TRBV7-2 and TRBJ2-2, with D unclear. With 2 bases removed from V and 5 bases from J, the gap between germline ends came to 15 bases. The germline V gene has CDR1 SGHTA and CDR2 FQGNSA. The CDR3 extends over 16 amino acids. This chain's CDR3 is CASSLNTAMRTGELFF. CDR3 DNA sequence: TGTGCCAGCAGCTTAAACACAGCGATGCGGACCGGGGAGCTGTTTTTT.

This clonotype was observed at least ten times. The CDR3 sequence: CASSVSPRGGTDTQYF. In DNA, the CDR3 is TGTGCCAGCAGTGTATCGCCCAGGGGTGGCACAGATACGCAGTATTTT. The chain employs TRBV12-3 or TRBV12-4 and TRBJ2-3, with D possibly matching TRBD1 (6 bases). This CDR3 is built from 16 residues. The V gene lost 5 bases and the J gene lost 1 base, with 16 bases spanning the gap.

The rearrangement links TRBV14 to TRBJ1-1; 7 bases match TRBD1. After removal of 3 bases from V and 2 bases from J, the junction contained 12 bases not matched to a gene. Germline CDR1 reads SGHDN; CDR2 reads FVKESK. There are 17 residues in the CDR3. CDR3 coding DNA: TGTGCCAGCAGCCACACCTTGACAGGGCGCCTTAACACTGAAGCTTTCTTT. Protein sequence: CASSHTLTGRLNTEAFF.

This clonotype was observed a handful of times. V and J are TRBV10-3 and TRBJ2-2; D call uncertain. V was pared by 2 bases and J by 6 bases, with 7 bases between. Germline assignment: CDR1 ENHRY and CDR2 SYGVKD. The CDR3 runs to 13 residues. The CDR3 protein is CAISELGPGELFF. The CDR3 DNA sequence: TGTGCCATCAGTGAGCTAGGTCCCGGGGAGCTGTTTTTT.

The chain couples TRBV20-1 to TRBJ2-7; D is perhaps TRBD1 (5 bases). CDR1 and CDR2 from the germline V gene are DFQATT and SNEGSKA (reference sequence). This CDR3 has 12 amino acids. V dropped 2 bases and J dropped 2 bases, with 7 bases sitting between them. The CDR3 sequence: CSARWGPYEQYF. CDR3 coding DNA: TGCAGTGCTAGATGGGGCCCCTACGAGCAGTACTTC.

The chain joins TRBV11-3 to TRBJ2-5; perhaps TRBD1 as D (5 bases). The V end lost 2 bases, the J end lost 2 bases, and 12 bases lay between the germline ends. Germline assignment: CDR1 SGHNT and CDR2 YENEEA. This CDR3 is built from 15 residues. CDR3 coding DNA: TGTGCCAGCAGCTTAAGGGGTTTGGGGCAAGAGACCCAGTACTTC. Protein sequence: CASSLRGLGQETQYF.

The J gene is TRBJ1-6, the V gene TRBV12-3 or TRBV12-4; weak D call: TRBD1 (5 bases). This CDR3 has 17 amino acids. The V and J ends lost 6 bases and 0 bases respectively, with 15 bases between them. The CDR3 reads CASSRGLLSSYNSPLHF. DNA of the CDR3: TGTGCCAGCAGCCGGGGACTGTTGAGCTCCTATAATTCACCCCTCCACTTT.

The chain combines TRBV4-2 with TRBJ1-3; TRBD1 is a possible D gene (5 bases). The V gene's germline CDR1 is LGHNA and CDR2 YNFKEQ. The V gene lost 0 bases and the J gene lost 1 base, with 13 bases spanning the gap. There are 17 residues in the CDR3. This CDR3 is CASSQDPGAISGNTIYF. The CDR3 nucleotides read TGTGCCAGCAGCCAAGATCCCGGGGCTATTTCTGGAAACACCATATATTTT.

This clonotype has a handful of counts. The rearrangement uses TRBV3-1 and TRBJ2-4, with no clear D. The CDR3 extends over 14 amino acids. Trimming took off 1 base at V and 13 bases at J, with 17 bases between the two ends. In germline, CDR1 is LGHDT, CDR2 YNNKEL (reference sequence). CDR3 residues: CASSQALTSSRQYF. CDR3 nucleotide sequence: TGTGCCAGCAGCCAAGCGCTAACCAGTTCACGGCAGTACTTC.

At least ten counts were recorded for this clonotype. The chain links TRBV28 to TRBJ1-1; D not resolved. The length of the CDR3 is 14 residues. Germline V gene lookup returns CDR1 MDHEN and CDR2 SYDVKM. The V gene lost 4 bases and the J gene lost 2 bases, with 11 bases spanning the gap. The CDR3: CASSSGVYNTEAFF. CDR3 DNA: TGTGCCAGCAGTTCGGGTGTCTATAACACTGAAGCTTTCTTT.

The sample holds one count of this clonotype. The chain employs TRBV20-1 and TRBJ2-5, with D perhaps TRBD1 or TRBD2 (5 bases each). The germline V gene encodes CDR1 DFQATT and CDR2 SNEGSKA (reference sequence). V gave up 3 bases and J gave up 5 bases, with 19 bases separating them. The CDR3 covers 15 residues. The CDR3 DNA follows: TGCAGTGCTAGGGTGCCGGGACCCCCGAGCGAGACCCAGTACTTC. As protein: CSARVPGPPSETQYF.

This clonotype showed up just a few times. The V and J genes are TRBV11-1 and TRBJ2-3; no clear D. Germline CDR1 and CDR2: SGHAT and FQDESV (reference sequence). This CDR3 has 13 amino acids. The V and J ends lost 1 base and 5 bases respectively, with 7 bases between them. CDR3 residues: CASSLGHGDTQYF. DNA of the CDR3: TGTGCCAGCAGCTTAGGCCACGGAGATACGCAGTATTTT. Filled out from reference TRBV11-1 and TRBJ2-3, the complete variable domain reads EAEVAQSPRYKITEKSQAVAFWCDPISGHATLYWYRQILGQGPELLVQFQDESVVDDSQLPKDRFSAERLKGVDSTLKIQPAELGDSAMYLCASSLGHGDTQYFGPGTRLTVL.

The rearrangement links TRBV7-6 to TRBJ2-7, with D uncertain. CDR1 and CDR2 (germline): SGHVS, FNYEAQ. Trimming stripped 3 bases from V and 0 bases from J, with 12 bases between. The CDR3 runs 15 residues. The CDR3 reads CASSLGLWGSYEQYF. For the CDR3, the DNA is TGTGCCAGCAGCTTGGGCCTCTGGGGCTCCTACGAGCAGTACTTC.

There are a few counts of this clonotype. The chain employs TRBV19 and TRBJ1-2, with unresolved D. Germline CDR1 LNHDA, CDR2 SQIVND (reference sequence). The CDR3 contains 12 residues. DNA of the CDR3: TGTGTTTCCACCGGGCCTGCGGGCGGCTACACCTTC. Translating gives CVSTGPAGGYTF.

This chain's CDR3 is CASSPTLSVQETQYF. The CDR3 nucleotides are TGTGCCAGCTCACCAACCTTATCGGTCCAAGAGACCCAGTACTTC. The chain joins TRBV18 to TRBJ2-5; D uncertain. Trimming shortened V by 2 bases and J by 1 base, and 11 bases separated the two germline ends. Germline V lookup: CDR1 KGHSH, CDR2 LQKENI. This CDR3 has 15 amino acids.

This clonotype was seen a handful of times. The V call is TRBV7-2, the J call TRBJ2-3; TRBD2 matches at 8 bases. V was clipped by 1 base and J by 5 bases; unmatched bases: 5. Germline lookup yields CDR1 SGHTA and CDR2 FQGNSA. CDR3 size: 15 residues. In nucleotides, the CDR3 is TGTGCCAGCAGCTTAGGAGCGGGAGTCGGAGATACGCAGTATTTT. This codes for CASSLGAGVGDTQYF.

There are a few counts of this clonotype. The rearrangement joins TRBV19 to TRBJ1-5; D not certain. The CDR3 is 14 residues long. CDR1 is LNHDA, CDR2 SQIVND, per germline (reference sequence). Trimming shortened V by 3 bases and J by 0 bases, and 6 bases separated the two germline ends. The CDR3 spells CASSMDGSNQPQHF. CDR3 DNA: TGTGCCAGTAGTATGGATGGTAGCAATCAGCCCCAGCATTTT.

Only a few counts were recorded for this clonotype. The V call is TRBV12-3 or TRBV12-4, the J call TRBJ2-5; D remains unclear. The V gene lost 6 bases and the J gene lost 4 bases, with 15 bases spanning the gap. This CDR3 has 14 residues. CDR3 in amino acids: CASSDTVSRETQYF. CDR3 coding DNA: TGTGCCAGCAGCGATACAGTGAGCCGAGAGACCCAGTACTTC.

The V gene is TRBV28, the J gene TRBJ2-7; 10 bases align to TRBD1. Trimming removed 4 bases from V and 2 bases from J; junction bases left unmatched: 8. This CDR3 is built from 16 residues. The germline gives CDR1 MDHEN, CDR2 SYDVKM. The CDR3 region is CASSSTGTGATYEQYF. CDR3 sequence (DNA): TGTGCCAGCAGTTCCACCGGGACAGGGGCCACCTACGAGCAGTACTTC. Looking up the rest from reference TRBV28 and TRBJ2-7 gives the full variable domain: DVKVTQSSRYLVKRTGEKVFLECVQDMDHENMFWYRQDPGLGLRLIYFSYDVKMKEKGDIPEGYSVSREKKERFSLILESASTNQTSMYLCASSSTGTGATYEQYFGPGTRLTVT.

This CDR3 is CASSFWTGVGYTF. CDR3 coding DNA: TGTGCCAGCAGCTTCTGGACAGGGGTTGGCTACACCTTC. The gene calls are TRBV7-9 and TRBJ1-2; 9 bases are shared with TRBD1. V trimming: 3 bases; J trimming: 7 bases; junction bases outside the gene matches: 3. Germline CDR1 SEHNR, CDR2 FQNEAQ (reference sequence). The CDR3 is 13 amino acids.

The CDR3 region has the DNA TGCAGCGTTGAGGGGGGGGGACAGCCTTACAATGAGCAGTTCTTC. Translation gives CSVEGGGQPYNEQFF. The chain is built from TRBV29-1 and TRBJ2-1; D is tentatively TRBD1 or TRBD2 (7 bases each). Germline lookup yields CDR1 SQVTM and CDR2 ANQGSEA. V dropped 3 bases and J dropped 4 bases, with 16 bases sitting between them. CDR3 length: 15 residues.

In its sample, this clonotype was seen a few times. The chain couples TRBV20-1 to TRBJ2-1; D is ambiguous. V gave up 5 bases and J gave up 7 bases, with 6 bases separating them. The germline V gene has CDR1 DFQATT and CDR2 SNEGSKA (reference sequence). The CDR3 sequence is 10 residues long. CDR3 in DNA: TGCAGTGCTGCCCGAAATGAGCAGTTCTTC. Translation gives CSAARNEQFF.

This clonotype has a count of ten or more. The chain carries TRBV12-3 or TRBV12-4 and TRBJ2-1; tentative D call: TRBD2 (5 bases). The CDR3 consists of 15 residues. V was shortened by 5 bases and J by 0 bases, with 11 bases between the two germline ends. CDR3 in DNA: TGTGCCAGCAGTGCCGCGGGCGGCTCCTACAATGAGCAGTTCTTC. It yields the protein CASSAAGGSYNEQFF.

This clonotype was found a few times. This sequence joins TRBV7-2 and TRBJ2-1, with 7 bases aligning to TRBD2. In germline, CDR1 is SGHTA, CDR2 FQGNSA. The J segment lost 4 bases and the V segment lost 3 bases, leaving 3 bases of the junction unmatched. CDR3 length: 14 amino acids. CDR3 sequence: CASSFRREYNEQFF. CDR3 DNA: TGTGCCAGCAGCTTTCGGCGGGAGTACAATGAGCAGTTCTTC.

The rearrangement links TRBV19 to TRBJ2-7, with TRBD2 matching over 11 bases. CDR3 length equals 14 residues. Germline CDR1 LNHDA, CDR2 SQIVND (reference sequence). Trimming cost V 4 bases and J 5 bases; bases outside gene matches: 4. The CDR3 loop is CASSRPGLADEQYF. The CDR3 bases are TGTGCCAGTAGTAGGCCGGGACTAGCGGACGAGCAGTACTTC.

The chain recombines TRBV12-3 or TRBV12-4 with TRBJ1-1, with D tentatively TRBD1 (6 bases). This CDR3 spans 16 amino acids. V gave up 6 bases and J gave up 5 bases, with 22 bases separating them. In DNA, the CDR3 is TGTGCCAGCAGCCCTTACATGGGGGCAGGAACTACTGAAGCTTTCTTT. This codes for CASSPYMGAGTTEAFF.